What follows are 16 T cell receptor beta chains derived from one specimen sequenced in a study of cytomegalovirus exposure and HLA in healthy donors. PCR amplification relied on 60 Vbeta primers (plus 13 Jbeta primers). The method was immunoSEQ multiplex PCR; TCRdb's version includes in-frame clones alone and lacks a portion of them. Of some 100,000 clones in the sample, around 74% were seen once. The specimen sequenced was PBMCs. The receptor source for this set is a female donor in good health and CMV-seropositive.

This clone came up a few times. The rearrangement links TRBV4-1 to TRBJ1-1; TRBD1 matches 10 bases. This CDR3 comprises 15 residues. Trimming took 3 bases from V and 4 from J; bases not matched to a gene: 5. Germline CDR1 is MGHRA and CDR2 is YSYEKL. CDR3: CASSHRTGGVTEAFF. The CDR3 DNA reads as TGCGCCAGCAGCCATCGGACAGGGGGAGTCACTGAAGCTTTCTTT.

This chain uses TRBV5-6 with TRBJ2-6; 8 bases agree with TRBD1. In germline, CDR1 is SGHDT, CDR2 YYEEEE. Trimming removed 1 base from V and 1 base from J; junction bases left unmatched: 7. This CDR3 spans 18 amino acids. CDR3 residues: CASSLPQGAGSGANVLTF. CDR3 nucleotide sequence: TGTGCCAGCAGCTTGCCCCAGGGGGCCGGGTCTGGGGCCAACGTCCTGACTTTC.

The chain is built from TRBV10-3 and TRBJ2-1, with 8 bases aligning to TRBD1. The CDR3 has 21 residues. CDR1 is ENHRY, CDR2 SYGVKD, per germline. Trimming cost V 6 bases and J 4 bases; bases outside gene matches: 26. In DNA, the CDR3 is TGTGCCATCAGCGCAGTATCGAGGGGGACAGGACGAGGCCGCGTTTACAATGAGCAGTTCTTC. Residues: CAISAVSRGTGRGRVYNEQFF.

This clone was seen only once. This chain uses TRBV5-1 with TRBJ2-5, with a tentative D call TRBD2 (6 bases). The V gene's germline CDR1 is SGHRS and CDR2 YFSETQ. The CDR3 has 14 residues. Trimming took 9 bases from V and 5 from J, leaving 20 bases between them. CDR3 DNA: TGCGCCACATTGGGGGGAGGCCTTTCGGAGACCCAGTACTTC. It yields the protein CATLGGGLSETQYF.

The chain joins TRBV9 to TRBJ2-1, with 8 nucleotides matching TRBD2. The CDR3 consists of 14 residues. With 4 bases clipped from V and 5 bases from J, the junction kept 5 bases outside the gene matches. Germline assignment: CDR1 SGDLS and CDR2 YYNGEE. In nucleotides, the CDR3 is TGTGCCAGCAGCATCGGACTAGCCCACAATGAGCAGTTCTTC. This translates into CASSIGLAHNEQFF.

The chain uses TRBV11-2 and TRBJ1-2; D might be TRBD1 (6 bases). Germline V lookup: CDR1 SGHAT, CDR2 FQNNGV. This CDR3 comprises 16 residues. V gave up 5 bases and J gave up 2 bases, with 18 bases separating them. CDR3 sequence: CASSPTRGPGNYGYTF. In nucleotides, the CDR3 is TGTGCCAGCAGCCCCACGCGGGGGCCAGGGAACTATGGCTACACCTTC.

This clone was found a few times. V gene TRBV5-1 combines with J gene TRBJ1-1; D is possibly TRBD1 (6 bases). Trimming cost V 4 bases and J 0 bases, with 13 bases left between them. Germline CDR1 and CDR2: SGHRS and YFSETQ. The CDR3 contains 15 residues. The DNA for the CDR3 is TGCGCCAGCAGCCCGCCGGCAGGGGTGAACACTGAAGCTTTCTTT. Translated, it gives CASSPPAGVNTEAFF.

This chain uses TRBV19 with TRBJ1-6, with D possibly being TRBD1 (5 bases). The CDR3 is 15 residues long. Germline CDR1 is LNHDA and CDR2 is SQIVND (reference sequence). Trimming removed 5 bases from V and 9 bases from J, with 17 bases in between. CDR3: CASSPGERGISPLHF. CDR3 in DNA: TGTGCCAGTAGTCCGGGGGAGAGGGGTATTTCACCCCTCCACTTT.

Written as DNA, the CDR3 is TGTGCCAGCAGCTTATTTTCAGGGGAAGATGGCTACACCTTC. It translates to CASSLFSGEDGYTF. This chain links TRBV7-9 with TRBJ1-2, with D possibly being TRBD1 (6 bases). This CDR3 is built from 14 residues. Trimming cost V 2 bases and J 6 bases, with 13 bases left between them. Germline V lookup: CDR1 SEHNR, CDR2 FQNEAQ (reference sequence).

The V gene is TRBV6-6, the J gene TRBJ2-7; 7 bases match TRBD2. This CDR3 is 13 amino acids long. From germline, CDR1 is MNHNY and CDR2 SVGAGI (reference sequence). V shed 7 bases, J shed 2 bases, and the junction held 5 bases outside the gene matches. CDR3 DNA sequence: TGTGCCAGCACTCCTAGCGGTACCTACGAGCAGTACTTC. This gives the protein CASTPSGTYEQYF.

The CDR3 sequence: CAIVGGEGTEAFF. The CDR3 DNA reads as TGTGCCATCGTTGGGGGGGAAGGCACTGAAGCTTTCTTT. This chain uses TRBV10-3 with TRBJ1-1, with a tentative D call TRBD1 (5 bases). The CDR3 runs 13 residues. CDR1 is ENHRY and CDR2 is SYGVKD in the germline V gene. Trimming cost V 8 bases and J 4 bases, with 14 bases left between them.

This clone was seen more than once but under ten times. The chain carries TRBV6-6 and TRBJ1-5, with 7 bases that match TRBD1. V lost 7 bases to trimming and J lost 8 bases; unmatched junction nucleotides: 17. Germline V gene sequence: CDR1 MNHNY, CDR2 SVGAGI (reference sequence). This CDR3 has 16 amino acids. CDR3 in amino acids: CASTTSLWGTAKPQHF. CDR3 bases: TGTGCCAGCACCACCTCCTTGTGGGGGACAGCGAAGCCCCAGCATTTT.

The chain uses TRBV5-6 and TRBJ1-1; 7 bases fit TRBD1. V gave up 5 bases and J gave up 4 bases; unmatched junction bases: 2. The CDR3 loop spans 12 amino acids. Germline assignment: CDR1 SGHDT and CDR2 YYEEEE. CDR3 bases: TGTGCCAGCAGTTCAGGGGGCACTGAAGCTTTCTTT. Translated, it gives CASSSGGTEAFF.

The sample holds a few counts of this clone. The chain has TRBV28 and TRBJ1-5, with D possibly TRBD1 on 6 matching bases. V was trimmed by 4 bases and J by 0 bases, leaving 13 bases between them. Germline V gene data show CDR1 as MDHEN and CDR2 as SYDVKM. The CDR3 spans 16 residues. DNA of the CDR3: TGTGCCAGCAGTTCCCCCCGGACAGTTAGCAATCAGCCCCAGCATTTT. Translated: CASSSPRTVSNQPQHF. The full variable domain, completed using reference TRBV28 and TRBJ1-5, is DVKVTQSSRYLVKRTGEKVFLECVQDMDHENMFWYRQDPGLGLRLIYFSYDVKMKEKGDIPEGYSVSREKKERFSLILESASTNQTSMYLCASSSPRTVSNQPQHFGDGTRLSIL.

The V gene is TRBV14, the J gene TRBJ1-1; the D is unclear. Trimming cost V 0 bases and J 4 bases, with 15 bases left between them. CDR1 SGHDN and CDR2 FVKESK come from the germline V gene. This CDR3 has 16 amino acids. Written as DNA, the CDR3 is TGTGCCAGCAGCCAAGACCTCGGTACCCCCTTCACTGAAGCTTTCTTT. It yields the protein CASSQDLGTPFTEAFF.

This clone was detected only once. V usage is TRBV5-1 and J usage is TRBJ1-6; D might be TRBD1 (5 bases). Germline V CDR1 and CDR2: SGHRS, YFSETQ. V lost 0 bases to trimming and J lost 5 bases, with 12 bases between them. The CDR3 spans 16 residues. CDR3 region: CASSLETTANNSPLHF. In nucleotides, the CDR3 is TGCGCCAGCAGCTTGGAAACGACAGCGAATAATTCACCCCTCCACTTT.